A selection of T cell receptor beta chains follows, all from one sample in a study of T cell changes during pregnancy in multiple sclerosis. Sequenced by immunoSEQ multiplex PCR; TCRdb stores in-frame clones only, minus some. The table shows about 22,000 clones, with 87% occurring only once. Sample: CD8+ T cells from peripheral blood mononuclear cells, taken after pregnancy. These receptors came from a female donor with multiple sclerosis, enrolled in a pregnancy study. Each CDR3 is given with its conserved first and last residue. D genes are given only for firm matches. The size entry is marked missing in some rows and otherwise reads once, few, many or a size class.

v_gene: TRBV4-2; d_gene: TRBD2; abundance: -; j_gene: TRBJ2-3; CDR3nt: TGTGCCAGCAGCCTTCGTGGGGGAGGGAGCACAGATACGCAGTATTTT; CDR3aa: CASSLRGGGSTDTQYF
v_gene: TRBV2; d_gene: TRBD1; abundance: -; j_gene: TRBJ1-4; CDR3nt: TGTGCCAGCAGCCTGACAGGGGAGGGAATTCGGGCCCTTGAAAAACTGTTTTTT; CDR3aa: CASSLTGEGIRALEKLFF
v_gene: TRBV28; d_gene: -; abundance: -; j_gene: TRBJ1-5; CDR3nt: TGTGCCAGCAGTTTATCATCATTCCTTGAGAGGCCCCAGCATTTT; CDR3aa: CASSLSSFLERPQHF
v_gene: TRBV11-2; d_gene: TRBD2; abundance: -; j_gene: TRBJ2-1; CDR3nt: TGTGCCAGCAGCTTAGTGTCTAGCGGGGATATAAGCTCCTACAATGAGCAGTTCTTC; CDR3aa: CASSLVSSGDISSYNEQFF
v_gene: TRBV7-6; d_gene: -; abundance: -; j_gene: TRBJ2-5; CDR3nt: TGTGCCAGCAGCTTAGATAGCGGCGAGTTCCAAGAGACCCAGTACTTC; CDR3aa: CASSLDSGEFQETQYF
v_gene: TRBV5-1; d_gene: -; abundance: -; j_gene: TRBJ2-2; CDR3nt: TGCGCCAGCAGCATACTACCTAAAAGCCAGGGGCCCCACCCCGGGGAGCTGTTTTTT; CDR3aa: CASSILPKSQGPHPGELFF
v_gene: TRBV9; d_gene: -; abundance: -; j_gene: TRBJ1-1; CDR3nt: TGTGCCAGCAGCGTAGGACCGGGTACCATGAACACTGAAGCTTTCTTT; CDR3aa: CASSVGPGTMNTEAFF
v_gene: TRBV7-8; d_gene: -; abundance: -; j_gene: TRBJ1-4; CDR3nt: TGTGCCAGCAGCTTAGCCGCGAGCAGGGAAAAACTGTTTTTT; CDR3aa: CASSLAASREKLFF
v_gene: TRBV7-7; d_gene: -; abundance: -; j_gene: TRBJ2-7; CDR3nt: TGTGCTAGCAGCTTAATCGAGAGTACCGAGCAGTACTTC; CDR3aa: CASSLIESTEQYF
v_gene: TRBV6-1; d_gene: TRBD1; abundance: -; j_gene: TRBJ2-7; CDR3nt: TGTGCCAGCAGTGAACTTGACCGGGACAGGGTCCCCACTATCATTTCCTACGAGCAGTACTTC; CDR3aa: CASSELDRDRVPTIISYEQYF
v_gene: TRBV19; d_gene: TRBD1; abundance: -; j_gene: TRBJ1-2; CDR3nt: TGTGCCAGTAGTTTAACAGGGGGCTCCTATGGCTACACCTTC; CDR3aa: CASSLTGGSYGYTF
v_gene: TRBV27; d_gene: -; abundance: once; j_gene: TRBJ2-1; CDR3nt: TGTGCCAGCAGTGAGGACACATCCTACAATGAGCAGTTCTTC; CDR3aa: CASSEDTSYNEQFF
v_gene: TRBV19; d_gene: -; abundance: -; j_gene: TRBJ2-3; CDR3nt: TGTGCCAGCCAAGGGGGGGAGACCACAGATACGCAGTATTTT; CDR3aa: CASQGGETTDTQYF
v_gene: TRBV5-1; d_gene: -; abundance: -; j_gene: TRBJ1-1; CDR3nt: TGCGCCAGCAGCTTGAAGGCGGTGAACACTGAAGCTTTCTTT; CDR3aa: CASSLKAVNTEAFF
v_gene: TRBV23-1; d_gene: -; abundance: -; j_gene: TRBJ1-3; CDR3nt: TGCGCCAGCAGTCAACTGAGAGGGTTCTCGGGAGGAAACACCATATATTTT; CDR3aa: CASSQLRGFSGGNTIYF
v_gene: TRBV4-2; d_gene: -; abundance: -; j_gene: TRBJ1-2; CDR3nt: TGTGCCAGCAGCCCCGTCGAGACAGAAAACTATGGCTACACCTTC; CDR3aa: CASSPVETENYGYTF
v_gene: TRBV4-1; d_gene: TRBD2; abundance: -; j_gene: TRBJ2-5; CDR3nt: TGCGCCAGCAGCCAAGGTGGTAGCGGGAGTGAGACCCAGTACTTC; CDR3aa: CASSQGGSGSETQYF
v_gene: TRBV6-5; d_gene: TRBD2; abundance: once; j_gene: TRBJ2-1; CDR3nt: TGTGCCAGCAGCCTCACGGGAGGCTCCTACAATGAGCAGTTCTTC; CDR3aa: CASSLTGGSYNEQFF
v_gene: TRBV5-4; d_gene: -; abundance: few; j_gene: TRBJ1-1; CDR3nt: TGTGCCAGCAGCTTACACCTGAACACTGAAGCTTTCTTT; CDR3aa: CASSLHLNTEAFF
v_gene: TRBV9; d_gene: TRBD2; abundance: -; j_gene: TRBJ2-1; CDR3nt: TGTGCCAGCAGCGTCACTGAGGGACTAGTTTTTGATGAGCAGTTCTTC; CDR3aa: CASSVTEGLVFDEQFF
v_gene: TRBV5-4; d_gene: -; abundance: few; j_gene: TRBJ2-7; CDR3nt: TGTGCCAGCAGCGGGGAGCAGGGTCCAGGGGCCTACGAGCAGTACTTC; CDR3aa: CASSGEQGPGAYEQYF
v_gene: TRBV7-6; d_gene: -; abundance: -; j_gene: TRBJ1-2; CDR3nt: TGTGCCAGCAGCCCAAGGGAGGGTTTTACCTATGGCTACACCTTC; CDR3aa: CASSPREGFTYGYTF
v_gene: TRBV13; d_gene: -; abundance: once; j_gene: TRBJ2-3; CDR3nt: TGTGCCAGCAGCTTATTGATGTCGGGAGACAGCACAGATACGCAGTATTTT; CDR3aa: CASSLLMSGDSTDTQYF
v_gene: TRBV2; d_gene: -; abundance: -; j_gene: TRBJ2-1; CDR3nt: TGTGCCGGGGGGGCATTGCTCATACAAAAATACAATGAGCAGTTCTTC; CDR3aa: CAGGALLIQKYNEQFF
v_gene: TRBV10-1; d_gene: -; abundance: -; j_gene: TRBJ2-3; CDR3nt: TGCGCCAGCAGTGAGTCCGGGAACGCAGATACGCAGTATTTT; CDR3aa: CASSESGNADTQYF
v_gene: TRBV18; d_gene: TRBD1; abundance: -; j_gene: TRBJ2-4; CDR3nt: TGTGCCAGCTCACCTTGGACAGGGGGATCCAAAAACATTCAGTACTTC; CDR3aa: CASSPWTGGSKNIQYF
v_gene: TRBV4-1; d_gene: TRBD1; abundance: -; j_gene: TRBJ1-2; CDR3nt: TGCGCCAGCAGCCAAGGGGACAGCTTTTTTGGCTACACCTTC; CDR3aa: CASSQGDSFFGYTF
v_gene: TRBV4-1; d_gene: TRBD2; abundance: once; j_gene: TRBJ2-1; CDR3nt: TGCGCCAGCAGCCAAGGGACTAGCGGGAGCCTCCCCCACAATGAGCAGTTCTTC; CDR3aa: CASSQGTSGSLPHNEQFF
v_gene: TRBV6-1; d_gene: -; abundance: -; j_gene: TRBJ2-1; CDR3nt: TGTGCCAGCAGTGAACAAACAGGATCCTACAATGAGCAGTTCTTC; CDR3aa: CASSEQTGSYNEQFF
v_gene: TRBV21-1; d_gene: -; abundance: -; j_gene: TRBJ2-7; CDR3nt: TGTGCCAGCAAGTCCAGCGGGAGGTTCTCCTACGAGCAGTACTTC; CDR3aa: CASKSSGRFSYEQYF
v_gene: TRBV9; d_gene: -; abundance: -; j_gene: TRBJ1-5; CDR3nt: TGTGCCAGCTCCGCCGGGGATAGCAATCAGCCCCAGCATTTT; CDR3aa: CASSAGDSNQPQHF
v_gene: TRBV25-1; d_gene: -; abundance: -; j_gene: TRBJ2-7; CDR3nt: TGTGCCAGCAGTGAATCGGGGGTCGAGCAGTACTTC; CDR3aa: CASSESGVEQYF
v_gene: TRBV28; d_gene: TRBD2; abundance: -; j_gene: TRBJ2-7; CDR3nt: TGTGCCAGCAGGACCGGACTAGCGGGAGCCACCTACGAGCAGTACTTC; CDR3aa: CASRTGLAGATYEQYF
v_gene: TRBV5-1; d_gene: TRBD1; abundance: -; j_gene: TRBJ2-7; CDR3nt: TGCGCCAGCAGCTCGTGGACAGGGTGGCCCTACGAGCAGTACTTC; CDR3aa: CASSSWTGWPYEQYF
v_gene: TRBV20-1; d_gene: -; abundance: -; j_gene: TRBJ2-7; CDR3nt: TGCAGTGCTCTACTAGGGTACGAGCAGTACTTC; CDR3aa: CSALLGYEQYF
v_gene: TRBV5-4; d_gene: TRBD2; abundance: -; j_gene: TRBJ2-5; CDR3nt: TGTGCCAGCAGCTTGGTTGGCGGGAGTCGGGAGACCCAGTACTTC; CDR3aa: CASSLVGGSRETQYF
v_gene: TRBV9; d_gene: -; abundance: once; j_gene: TRBJ1-1; CDR3nt: TGTGCCAGCGGCTGGGGGGACACTGAAGCTTTCTTT; CDR3aa: CASGWGDTEAFF
v_gene: TRBV2; d_gene: -; abundance: -; j_gene: TRBJ2-5; CDR3nt: TGTGCCAGCAGTAATAGCGGCCAAGAGACCCAGTACTTC; CDR3aa: CASSNSGQETQYF
v_gene: TRBV7-3; d_gene: -; abundance: -; j_gene: TRBJ2-1; CDR3nt: TGTGCCAGCAGCTTAACCCCAGGATCCTACAATGAGCAGTTCTTC; CDR3aa: CASSLTPGSYNEQFF
v_gene: TRBV4-1; d_gene: -; abundance: -; j_gene: TRBJ1-2; CDR3nt: TGCGCCAGCAGCCAAGTGCAGGTAAAGATCTATGGCTACACCTTC; CDR3aa: CASSQVQVKIYGYTF
v_gene: TRBV9; d_gene: TRBD1; abundance: few; j_gene: TRBJ1-1; CDR3nt: TGTGCCAGCAACTTGGGACAGATGAACACTGAAGCTTTCTTT; CDR3aa: CASNLGQMNTEAFF
v_gene: TRBV4-1; d_gene: -; abundance: -; j_gene: TRBJ2-7; CDR3nt: TGCGCCAGCAGCCAAGAAAGATCCAGGGCGGGGGAGCAGTACTTC; CDR3aa: CASSQERSRAGEQYF
v_gene: TRBV4-2; d_gene: -; abundance: -; j_gene: TRBJ2-3; CDR3nt: TGTGCCAGCAGCCTGAACGGAGGCTGGGCTAGCGCAACAGATACGCAGTATTTT; CDR3aa: CASSLNGGWASATDTQYF
v_gene: TRBV7-9; d_gene: -; abundance: -; j_gene: TRBJ2-1; CDR3nt: TGTGCCAGCAGCTCGTCGGAGACTGGATACAATGAGCAGTTCTTC; CDR3aa: CASSSSETGYNEQFF
v_gene: TRBV9; d_gene: -; abundance: once; j_gene: TRBJ2-5; CDR3nt: TGTGCCAGCAGCCCCGGCGGGTGGCCTGAGACCCAGTACTTC; CDR3aa: CASSPGGWPETQYF
v_gene: TRBV7-9; d_gene: TRBD2; abundance: -; j_gene: TRBJ2-3; CDR3nt: TGTGCCAGCAGCCTGAGACTAGCGGGAGGGCCGGATACGCAGTATTTT; CDR3aa: CASSLRLAGGPDTQYF
v_gene: TRBV4-2; d_gene: TRBD2; abundance: -; j_gene: TRBJ2-1; CDR3nt: TGTGCCAGCAGCCAAGAAAGGACTAGCGCCAGCTCCTACAATGAGCAGTTCTTC; CDR3aa: CASSQERTSASSYNEQFF
v_gene: TRBV30; d_gene: -; abundance: -; j_gene: TRBJ2-2; CDR3nt: TGTGCCTGGATAGGCGGAGAGAACACCGGGGAGCTGTTTTTT; CDR3aa: CAWIGGENTGELFF
v_gene: TRBV11-1; d_gene: -; abundance: -; j_gene: TRBJ2-1; CDR3nt: TGTGCCAGCAGGGATTCGCAGGGTGAGCAGTTCTTC; CDR3aa: CASRDSQGEQFF
v_gene: TRBV28; d_gene: TRBD2; abundance: -; j_gene: TRBJ2-7; CDR3nt: TGTGCCAGCAGTCCTCGAGCGGGAGGTAGGGAGCAGTACTTC; CDR3aa: CASSPRAGGREQYF
v_gene: TRBV29-1; d_gene: -; abundance: -; j_gene: TRBJ2-2; CDR3nt: TGCAGCGTTGAAGATCTGTGGAGCGGTACTGGGGAGCTGTTTTTT; CDR3aa: CSVEDLWSGTGELFF